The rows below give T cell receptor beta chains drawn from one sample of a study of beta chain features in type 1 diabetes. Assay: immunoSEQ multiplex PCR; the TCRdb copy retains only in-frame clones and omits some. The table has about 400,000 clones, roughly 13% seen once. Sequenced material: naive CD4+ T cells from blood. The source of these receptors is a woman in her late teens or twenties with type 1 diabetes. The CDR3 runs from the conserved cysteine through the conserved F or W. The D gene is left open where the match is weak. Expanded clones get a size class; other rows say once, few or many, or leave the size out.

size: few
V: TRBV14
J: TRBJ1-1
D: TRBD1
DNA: TGTGCCAGCAGCCGCCGGGACAGGGAAGCTTTCTTT
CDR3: CASSRRDREAFF

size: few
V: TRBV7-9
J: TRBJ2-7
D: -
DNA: TGTGCCAGCAGCTTAGAGGCAGGGATCGGAGAGCAGTACTTC
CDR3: CASSLEAGIGEQYF

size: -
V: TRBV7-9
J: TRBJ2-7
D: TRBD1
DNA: TGTGCCAGCAGCTCGGGACAGGCTCGGCCGCAGTACTTC
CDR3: CASSSGQARPQYF

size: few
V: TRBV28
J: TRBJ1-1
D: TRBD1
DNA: TGTGCCAGCAGTTTCGGACAGGGCGCTGAAGCTTTCTTT
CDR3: CASSFGQGAEAFF

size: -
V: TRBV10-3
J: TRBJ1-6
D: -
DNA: TGTGCCATCAGTGGAACGGAACAGATCAATTCACCCCTCCACTTT
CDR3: CAISGTEQINSPLHF

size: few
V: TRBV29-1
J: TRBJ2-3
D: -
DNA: TGCAGCATTTCACCGAGGACTGCAGATACGCAGTATTTT
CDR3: CSISPRTADTQYF

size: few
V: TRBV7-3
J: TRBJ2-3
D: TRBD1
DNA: TGTGCCAGCAGCTTGGGGACAGGGGCCCGCACAGATACGCAGTATTTT
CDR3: CASSLGTGARTDTQYF

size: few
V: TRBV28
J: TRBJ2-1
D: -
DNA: TGTGCCATGAGCGGAGCCCACAATGAGCAGTTCTTC
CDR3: CAMSGAHNEQFF

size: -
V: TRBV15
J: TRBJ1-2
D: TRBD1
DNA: TGTGCCACCAGCAGAGGACAGGGGGATGGCTACACCTTC
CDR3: CATSRGQGDGYTF

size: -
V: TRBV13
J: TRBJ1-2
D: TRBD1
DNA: TGTGCCAGCAGTCTACAGGGGAACTACACCTTC
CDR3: CASSLQGNYTF

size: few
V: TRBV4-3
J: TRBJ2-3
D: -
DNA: TGCGCCAGCAGCCAAGGAGTTCCAAGCACAGATACGCAGTATTTT
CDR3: CASSQGVPSTDTQYF

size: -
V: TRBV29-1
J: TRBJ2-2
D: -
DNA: TGCAGCGTTGGGTTCGGAGGAGCCGGGGAGCTGTTTTTT
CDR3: CSVGFGGAGELFF

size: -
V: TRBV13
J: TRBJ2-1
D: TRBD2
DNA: TGTGCCAGCAGCTTAGACTGGCGGGGGGTCGACAATGAGCAGTTCTTC
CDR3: CASSLDWRGVDNEQFF

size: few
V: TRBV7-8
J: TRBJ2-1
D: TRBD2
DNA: TGTGCCGCTGGACTAGCGGGGACTGGTGAGCAGTTCTTC
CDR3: CAAGLAGTGEQFF

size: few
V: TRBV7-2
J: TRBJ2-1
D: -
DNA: TGTGCCAGCAGCTTAGTCCATCGGGGTGCCGATGAGCAGTTCTTC
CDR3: CASSLVHRGADEQFF

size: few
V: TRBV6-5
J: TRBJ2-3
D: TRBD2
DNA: TGTGCCATCAGAGCGGGGGGCACAGATACGCAGTATTTT
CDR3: CAIRAGGTDTQYF

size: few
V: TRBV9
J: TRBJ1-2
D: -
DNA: TGTGCCAGCAGCGTAGCCCTATACAGGCGTCTCGACTATGGCTACACCTTC
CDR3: CASSVALYRRLDYGYTF

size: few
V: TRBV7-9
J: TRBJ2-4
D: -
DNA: TGTGCCAGCAGCTCCCAAGCGACCTCCAAAAACATTCAGTACTTC
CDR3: CASSSQATSKNIQYF

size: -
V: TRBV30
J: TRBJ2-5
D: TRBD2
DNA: TGTGCCTGGAGTGCGCTAGCGGGCAAGCAAGAGACCCAGTACTTC
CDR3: CAWSALAGKQETQYF

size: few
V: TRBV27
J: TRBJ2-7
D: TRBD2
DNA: TGTGCCAGCAGTCCCGGAGGGAAGCGGGAGGGCCGTGAGCAGTACTTC
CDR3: CASSPGGKREGREQYF

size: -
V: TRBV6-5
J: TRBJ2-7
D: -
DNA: TGTGCCAGCAGATCTCAGTCACGAACGGGCTACGAGCAGTACTTC
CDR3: CASRSQSRTGYEQYF

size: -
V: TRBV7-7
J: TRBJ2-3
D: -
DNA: TGTGCCAGCAGCTTAGATCGGGGGGCGACGCAGTATTTT
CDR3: CASSLDRGATQYF

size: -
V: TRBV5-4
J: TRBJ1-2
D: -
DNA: TGTGCCAGCAGCTTGCCGGTCCACTATGGCTACACCTTC
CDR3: CASSLPVHYGYTF

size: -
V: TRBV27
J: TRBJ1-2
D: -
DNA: TGTGCCAGTGGGGGGGACACCACACGGGGCTACACCTTC
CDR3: CASGGDTTRGYTF

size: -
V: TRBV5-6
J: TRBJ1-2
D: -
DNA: TGTGCCAGCAGCTCCGGGGACTATGGCTACACCTTC
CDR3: CASSSGDYGYTF

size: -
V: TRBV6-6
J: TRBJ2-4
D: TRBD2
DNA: TGTGCCAGCAGTTACTCGAAATTGGGGGGGGACATTCAGTACTTC
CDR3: CASSYSKLGGDIQYF

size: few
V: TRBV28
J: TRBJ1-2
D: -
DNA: TGTGCCAGCAGTTTCAGTCAGGACTATGGCTACACCTTC
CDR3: CASSFSQDYGYTF

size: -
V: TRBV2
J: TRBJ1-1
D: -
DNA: TGTGCCAGCAGTATAAGTGGGCTGGACACTGAAGCTTTCTTT
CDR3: CASSISGLDTEAFF

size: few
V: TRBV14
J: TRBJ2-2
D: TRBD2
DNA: TGTGCCAGCAGCCAAGAAGGGACTAGCGGCGGGGAGCTGTTTTTT
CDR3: CASSQEGTSGGELFF

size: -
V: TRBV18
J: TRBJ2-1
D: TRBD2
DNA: TGTGCCAGCTCAAAGTCGAGGGGTAGCGGGAGCAATGAGCAGTTCTTC
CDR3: CASSKSRGSGSNEQFF

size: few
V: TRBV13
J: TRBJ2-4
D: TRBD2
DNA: TGTGCCAGCAGCTTAGCGGGAGGCAGAAACATTCAGTACTTC
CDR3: CASSLAGGRNIQYF

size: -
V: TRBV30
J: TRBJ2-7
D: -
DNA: TGTGCCTGGAGCAGGGGCGTGAACGAGCAGTACTTC
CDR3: CAWSRGVNEQYF

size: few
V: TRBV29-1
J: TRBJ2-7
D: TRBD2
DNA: TGCAGCGCCCTGGTCCGGAGCGGGGGGTTTCCCTTCCGGGAGCAGTACTTC
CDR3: CSALVRSGGFPFREQYF

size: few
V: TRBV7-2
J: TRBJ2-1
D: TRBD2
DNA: TGTGCCAGCATTCGGGACTATTCCTACAATGAGCAGTTCTTC
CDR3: CASIRDYSYNEQFF

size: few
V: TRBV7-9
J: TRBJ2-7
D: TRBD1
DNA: TGTGCCAGCAGCTTAGGCAACAGGGGCTACGAGCAGTACTTC
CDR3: CASSLGNRGYEQYF

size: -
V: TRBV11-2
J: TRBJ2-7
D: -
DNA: TGTGCCAGCAGCGCGTACGAGCAGTACTTC
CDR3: CASSAYEQYF

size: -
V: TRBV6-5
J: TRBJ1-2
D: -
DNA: TGTGCCAGCAAGATTCGGGACAAGGGATTGGAAATCTACACCTTC
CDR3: CASKIRDKGLEIYTF

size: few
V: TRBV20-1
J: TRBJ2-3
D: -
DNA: TGCAGTGGAGTTAGCACAGATACGCAGTATTTT
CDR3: CSGVSTDTQYF

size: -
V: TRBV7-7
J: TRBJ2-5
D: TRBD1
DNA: TGTGCCAGCAGCCAGACAGGGATTGGGGAGACCCAGTACTTC
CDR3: CASSQTGIGETQYF

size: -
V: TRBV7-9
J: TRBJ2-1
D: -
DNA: TGTGCCAGCAGCTTAGTTGGCACTGAGCAGTTCTTC
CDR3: CASSLVGTEQFF

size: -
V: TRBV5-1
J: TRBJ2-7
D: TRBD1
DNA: TGCGCCAGCAGCTTCAACCGGGACAGGGCCTCCTACGAGCAGTACTTC
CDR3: CASSFNRDRASYEQYF

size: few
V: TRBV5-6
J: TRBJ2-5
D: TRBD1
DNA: TGTGCCAGCAGCCTCCGACAGGGAGAGACCCAGTACTTC
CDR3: CASSLRQGETQYF

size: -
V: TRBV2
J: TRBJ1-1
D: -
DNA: TGTGCCAGCAGTTTTGCAGGGTCCACTGAAGCTTTCTTT
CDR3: CASSFAGSTEAFF

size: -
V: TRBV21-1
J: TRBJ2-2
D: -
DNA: TGTGCCAGCAGTCACAGGGTTCGAGGAGGGGAGCTGTTTTTT
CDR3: CASSHRVRGGELFF

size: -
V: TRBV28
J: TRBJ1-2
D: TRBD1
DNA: TGTGCCAGCAGGACGGGACAGGGGGCGGGCGGCTACACCTTC
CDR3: CASRTGQGAGGYTF

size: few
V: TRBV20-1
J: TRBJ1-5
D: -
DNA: TGCAGTGGAAGGGAGTCCCAGCCCCAGCATTTT
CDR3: CSGRESQPQHF